This T cell receptor beta chain was documented in a study of CD8 T cells in Susac syndrome (dated by TCRdb to the late 2010s). The study in broad terms: Whether CD8+ T cell activation and differentiation in Susac syndrome was antigen driven was tested using repertoire sequencing.

RNA was extracted with the RNeasy kit and roughly 0.45 to 1 ug was reverse transcribed using random hexamers. The immunoSEQ multiplex PCR assay, which covers 54 Vbeta and 13 Jbeta segments, was used to amplify TCR beta CDR3 regions. Bias from PCR amplification was corrected by using a synthetic template baseline for primer optimization and for computational correction. Per the source publication's procedure: Reads were annotated to V, D and J genes per IMGT and analyzed with immunoSEQ Analyzer, keeping only productive sequences. Clonality was calculated as one minus the Shannon entropy normalized by log2 of the number of productive unique sequences. For each patient and control, public and private clones were evaluated within the 100 most prevalent clones. Clones were defined as Susac-specific when absent from the healthy and MS cohorts, from about 970 published viral clones and from other ImmuneACCESS disease sequences. TCRdb itself trimmed the public reads at Q25 with fastp, ran MiXCR and retained productive beta chains. Rows matching on CDR3 protein sequence are summarized as one entry with the most common DNA and genes. V and J calls and clone size were set by TCRdb, not the authors. The sample table lists about 200,000 distinct CDR3 sequences, more than 85% of them with a count of one. Around 0.08% of the sample is held by the ten biggest clonotypes.

The paper's findings and limits, for the study overall: The TCR sequencing and HLA analysis was acknowledged to have included a relatively small number of individuals.

Worth noting for this clonotype: The antigen it recognizes is unknown. Base-call qualities are not available, and no considerably larger clone is one nucleotide away.

High-throughput TCR beta sequencing profiled peripheral blood CD8+ and CD4+ T cells from healthy donors, Susac syndrome patients and multiple sclerosis patients. The multiple sclerosis controls were treatment-naive patients whose relapsing-remitting disease, either stable or active, fulfilled the revised McDonald criteria. Bulk CD8+ and CD4+ T cells were purified by magnetic negative isolation, while CD8+ TEMRA cells were enriched using FACS. Blood was drawn into EDTA tubes, processed within 24 hours, and PBMCs were isolated by density gradient centrifugation. PBMCs intended for TCR sequencing were cryopreserved in liquid nitrogen and were subsequently thawed in a 37 degrees C water bath. A purity of at least 90% was achieved for sorted or isolated CD4+, CD8+ and CD8+ TEMRA cells. V has 6 bases trimmed and J has 4 bases trimmed; junction bases matching no gene number 2. Looking up the germline V gene yields CDR1 SQVTM and CDR2 ANQGSEA. There are 12 amino acids in the CDR3, from cysteine to phenylalanine inclusive. The read is trimmed to its CDR3 DNA, 36 bases read in frame from base 1.

The sequence was collected from a human donor with multiple sclerosis. The sample was CD4+ T cells from PBMCs. The rearranged chain carries TRBV29-1 and TRBJ2-3, and TRBD1 matches 9 of the central bases. The CDR3 region: CSVQGAADTQYF. The nucleotides are TGCAGCGTACAGGGGGCTGCAGATACGCAGTATTTT.